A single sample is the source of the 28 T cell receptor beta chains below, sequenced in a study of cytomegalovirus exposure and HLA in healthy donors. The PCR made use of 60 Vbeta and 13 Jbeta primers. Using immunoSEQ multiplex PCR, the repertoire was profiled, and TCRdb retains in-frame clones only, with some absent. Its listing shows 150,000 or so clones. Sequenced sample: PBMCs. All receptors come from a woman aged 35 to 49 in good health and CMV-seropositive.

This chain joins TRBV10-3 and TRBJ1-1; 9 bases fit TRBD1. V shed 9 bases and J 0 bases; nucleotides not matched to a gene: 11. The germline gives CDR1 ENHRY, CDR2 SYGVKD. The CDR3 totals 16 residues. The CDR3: CAIHPGQGLVNTEAFF. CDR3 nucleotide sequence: TGTGCCATTCACCCGGGACAGGGTTTGGTGAACACTGAAGCTTTCTTT.

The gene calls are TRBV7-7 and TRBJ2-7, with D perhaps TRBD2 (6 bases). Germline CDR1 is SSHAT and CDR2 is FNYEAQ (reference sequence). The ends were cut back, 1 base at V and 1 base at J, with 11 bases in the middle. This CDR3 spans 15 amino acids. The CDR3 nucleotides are TGTGCCAGCAGCTTAGGCGTGGGGACTTCCTACGAGCAGTACTTC. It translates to CASSLGVGTSYEQYF.

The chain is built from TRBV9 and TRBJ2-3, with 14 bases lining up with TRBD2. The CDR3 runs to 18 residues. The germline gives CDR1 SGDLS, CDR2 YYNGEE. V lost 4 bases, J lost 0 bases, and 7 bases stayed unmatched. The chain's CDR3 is CASSTGTSGSSSTDTQYF. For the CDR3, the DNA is TGTGCCAGCAGCACCGGGACTAGCGGGAGTTCTAGCACAGATACGCAGTATTTT. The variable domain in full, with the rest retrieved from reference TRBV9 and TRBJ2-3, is DSGVTQTPKHLITATGQRVTLRCSPRSGDLSVYWYQQSLDQGLQFLIQYYNGEERAKGNILERFSAQQFPDLHSELNLSSLELGDSALYFCASSTGTSGSSSTDTQYFGPGTRLTVL.

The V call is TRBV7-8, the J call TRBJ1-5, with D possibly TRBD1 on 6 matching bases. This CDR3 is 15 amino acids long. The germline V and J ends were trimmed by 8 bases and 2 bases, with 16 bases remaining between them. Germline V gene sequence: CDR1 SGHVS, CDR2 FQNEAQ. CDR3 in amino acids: CASGRGPGGNQPQHF. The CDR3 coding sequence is TGTGCCAGCGGAAGGGGCCCAGGGGGCAATCAGCCCCAGCATTTT.

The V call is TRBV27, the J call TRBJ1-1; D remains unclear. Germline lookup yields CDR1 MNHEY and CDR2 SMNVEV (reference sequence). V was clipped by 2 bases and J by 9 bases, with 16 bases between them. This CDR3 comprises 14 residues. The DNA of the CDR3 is TGTGCCAGCAGTTTACCTACGGCAGGTTCCCAAGCTTTCTTT. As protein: CASSLPTAGSQAFF.

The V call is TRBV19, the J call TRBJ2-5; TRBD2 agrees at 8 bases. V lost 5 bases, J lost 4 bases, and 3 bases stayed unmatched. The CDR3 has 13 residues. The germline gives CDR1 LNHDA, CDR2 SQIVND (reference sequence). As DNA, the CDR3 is TGTGCCAGTAGTTCCGCGGGGGGAGAGACCCAGTACTTC. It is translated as CASSSAGGETQYF.

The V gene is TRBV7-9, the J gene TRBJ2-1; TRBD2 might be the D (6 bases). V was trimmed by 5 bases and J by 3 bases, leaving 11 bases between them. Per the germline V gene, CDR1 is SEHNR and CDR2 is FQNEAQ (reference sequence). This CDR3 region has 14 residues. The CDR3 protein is CASSERTNYNEQFF. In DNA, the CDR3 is TGTGCCAGCAGCGAGAGGACTAACTACAATGAGCAGTTCTTC.

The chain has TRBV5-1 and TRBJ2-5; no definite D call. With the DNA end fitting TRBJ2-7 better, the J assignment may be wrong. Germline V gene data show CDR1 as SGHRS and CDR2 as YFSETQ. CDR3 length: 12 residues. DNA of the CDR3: TGCGCCAGCAGCTTGGTTTCCTACGAGCAGTACTTC. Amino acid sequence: CASSLVSYEQYF.

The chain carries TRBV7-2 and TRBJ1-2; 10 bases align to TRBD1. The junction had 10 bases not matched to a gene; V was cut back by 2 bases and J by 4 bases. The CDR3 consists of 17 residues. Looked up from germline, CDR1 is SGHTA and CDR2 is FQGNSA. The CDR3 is CASSLSFGQGVFYGYTF. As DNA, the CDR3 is TGTGCCAGCAGCTTATCGTTTGGACAGGGGGTATTCTATGGCTACACCTTC.

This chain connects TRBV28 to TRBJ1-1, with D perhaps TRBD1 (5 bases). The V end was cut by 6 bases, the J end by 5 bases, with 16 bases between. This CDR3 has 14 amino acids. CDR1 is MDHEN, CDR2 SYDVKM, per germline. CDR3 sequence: CASSLIGAGTEAFF. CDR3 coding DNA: TGTGCCAGCAGCCTCATTGGGGCTGGAACTGAAGCTTTCTTT.

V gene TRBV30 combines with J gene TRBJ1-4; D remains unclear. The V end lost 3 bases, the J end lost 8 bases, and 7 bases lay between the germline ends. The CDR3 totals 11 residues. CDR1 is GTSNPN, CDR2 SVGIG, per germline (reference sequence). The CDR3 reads CAWSSAEKLFF. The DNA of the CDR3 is TGTGCCTGGAGCTCAGCGGAAAAACTGTTTTTT. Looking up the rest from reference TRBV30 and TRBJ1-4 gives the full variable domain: SQTIHQWPATLVQPVGSPLSLECTVEGTSNPNLYWYRQAAGRGLQLLFYSVGIGQISSEVPQNLSASRPQDRQFILSSKKLLLSDSGFYLCAWSSAEKLFFGSGTQLSVL.

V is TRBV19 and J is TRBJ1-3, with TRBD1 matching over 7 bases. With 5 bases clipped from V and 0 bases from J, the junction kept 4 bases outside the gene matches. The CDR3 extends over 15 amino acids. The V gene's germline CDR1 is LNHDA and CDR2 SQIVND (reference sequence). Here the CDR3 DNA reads TGTGCCAGTAGTTTGACAGGGAGCTCTGGAAACACCATATATTTT. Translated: CASSLTGSSGNTIYF.

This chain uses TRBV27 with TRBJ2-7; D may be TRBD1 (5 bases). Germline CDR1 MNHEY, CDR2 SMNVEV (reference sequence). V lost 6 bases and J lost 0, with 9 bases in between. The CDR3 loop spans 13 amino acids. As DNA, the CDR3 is TGTGCCAGCAGGTGGGGCCTCTCCTACGAGCAGTACTTC. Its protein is CASRWGLSYEQYF.

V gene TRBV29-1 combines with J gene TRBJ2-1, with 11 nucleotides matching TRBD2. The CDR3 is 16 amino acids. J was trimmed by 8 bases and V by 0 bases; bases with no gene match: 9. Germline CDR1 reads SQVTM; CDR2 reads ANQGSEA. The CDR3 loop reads CSVEDRGLAAGYEQFF. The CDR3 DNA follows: TGCAGCGTTGAAGATCGGGGACTAGCGGCTGGCTATGAGCAGTTCTTC.

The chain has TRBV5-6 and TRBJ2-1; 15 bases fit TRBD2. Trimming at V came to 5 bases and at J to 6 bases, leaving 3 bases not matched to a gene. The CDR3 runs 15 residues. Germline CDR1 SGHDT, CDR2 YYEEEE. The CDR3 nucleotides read TGTGCCAGCAGTGGACTAGCGGGAGGGCCCAATGAGCAGTTCTTC. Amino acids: CASSGLAGGPNEQFF.

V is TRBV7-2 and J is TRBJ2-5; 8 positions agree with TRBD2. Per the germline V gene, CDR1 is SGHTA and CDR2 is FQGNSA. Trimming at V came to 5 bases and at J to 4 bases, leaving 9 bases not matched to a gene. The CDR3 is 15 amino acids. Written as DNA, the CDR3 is TGTGCCAGCAGCGACGCTGGCGGGAGGAGAGAGACCCAGTACTTC. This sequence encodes CASSDAGGRRETQYF.

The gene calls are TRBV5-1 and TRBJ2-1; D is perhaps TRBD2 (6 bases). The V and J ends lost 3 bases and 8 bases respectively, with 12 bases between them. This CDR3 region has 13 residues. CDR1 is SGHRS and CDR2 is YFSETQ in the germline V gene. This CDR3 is CASSSLADDEQFF. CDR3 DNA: TGCGCCAGCAGCTCATTAGCGGACGATGAGCAGTTCTTC.

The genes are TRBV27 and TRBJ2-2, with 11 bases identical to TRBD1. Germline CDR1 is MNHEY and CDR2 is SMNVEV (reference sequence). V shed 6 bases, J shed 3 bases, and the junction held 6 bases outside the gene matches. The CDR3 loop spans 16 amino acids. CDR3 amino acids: CASRRGQGAYTGELFF. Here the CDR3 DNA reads TGTGCCAGCAGACGCGGACAGGGGGCTTACACCGGGGAGCTGTTTTTT.

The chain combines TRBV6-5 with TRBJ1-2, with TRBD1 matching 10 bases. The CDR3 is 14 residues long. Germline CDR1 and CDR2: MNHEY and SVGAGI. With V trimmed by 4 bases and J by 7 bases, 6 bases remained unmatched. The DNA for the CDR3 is TGTGCCAGCAGTTCAACGACAGGGGGCGTTGGCTACACCTTC. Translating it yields CASSSTTGGVGYTF.

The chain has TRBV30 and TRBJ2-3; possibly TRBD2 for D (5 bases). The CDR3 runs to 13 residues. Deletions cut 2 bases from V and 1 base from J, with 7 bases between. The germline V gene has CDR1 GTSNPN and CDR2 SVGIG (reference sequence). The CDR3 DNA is TGTGCCTGGAGTACGCGGGGCACAGATACGCAGTATTTT. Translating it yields CAWSTRGTDTQYF.

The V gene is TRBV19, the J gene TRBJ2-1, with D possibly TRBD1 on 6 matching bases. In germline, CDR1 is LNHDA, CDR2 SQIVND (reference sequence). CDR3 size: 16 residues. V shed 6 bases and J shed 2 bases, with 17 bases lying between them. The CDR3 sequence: CASRSQVGAPYNEQFF. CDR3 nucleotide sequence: TGTGCCAGTAGAAGCCAAGTGGGGGCCCCCTACAATGAGCAGTTCTTC.

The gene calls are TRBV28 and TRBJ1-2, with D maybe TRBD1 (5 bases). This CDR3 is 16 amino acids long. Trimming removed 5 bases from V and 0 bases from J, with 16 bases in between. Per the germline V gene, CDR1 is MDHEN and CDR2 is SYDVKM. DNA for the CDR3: TGTGCCAGCAGTCGGGAGGCGGGGGACGCTAACTATGGCTACACCTTC. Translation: CASSREAGDANYGYTF.

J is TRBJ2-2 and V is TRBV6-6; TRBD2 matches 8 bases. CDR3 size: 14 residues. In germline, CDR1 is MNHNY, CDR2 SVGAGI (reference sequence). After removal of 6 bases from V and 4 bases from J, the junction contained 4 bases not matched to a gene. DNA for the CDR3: TGTGCCAGCAGGGCTAGCGGGTCCACCGGGGAGCTGTTTTTT. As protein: CASRASGSTGELFF.

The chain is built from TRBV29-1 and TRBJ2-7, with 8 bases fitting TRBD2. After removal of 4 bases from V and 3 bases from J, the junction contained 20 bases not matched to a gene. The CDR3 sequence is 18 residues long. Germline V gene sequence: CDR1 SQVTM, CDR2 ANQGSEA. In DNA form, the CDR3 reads TGCAGCGTTGGTCTTCGATCCGCAGTAGCGGGGCCCTTCTACGAGCAGTACTTC. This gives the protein CSVGLRSAVAGPFYEQYF.

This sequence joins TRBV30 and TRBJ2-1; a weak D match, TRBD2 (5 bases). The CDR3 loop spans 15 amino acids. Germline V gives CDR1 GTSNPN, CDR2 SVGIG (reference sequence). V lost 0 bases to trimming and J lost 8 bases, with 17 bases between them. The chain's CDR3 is CAWSVHGVKRHEQFF. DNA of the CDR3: TGTGCCTGGAGTGTACACGGGGTGAAGAGGCATGAGCAGTTCTTC.

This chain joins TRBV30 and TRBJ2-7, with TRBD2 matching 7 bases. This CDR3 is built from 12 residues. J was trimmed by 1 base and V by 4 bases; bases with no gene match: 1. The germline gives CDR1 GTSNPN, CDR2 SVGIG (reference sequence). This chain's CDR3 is CAWTSGSYEQYF. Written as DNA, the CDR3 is TGTGCCTGGACTAGCGGATCCTACGAGCAGTACTTC.

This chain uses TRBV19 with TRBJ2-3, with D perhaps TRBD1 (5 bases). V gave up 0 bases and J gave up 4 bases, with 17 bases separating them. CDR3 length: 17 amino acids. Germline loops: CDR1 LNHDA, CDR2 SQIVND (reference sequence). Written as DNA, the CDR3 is TGTGCCAGTAGTATAGATCTCAGGGTCAATTTACCAGATACGCAGTATTTT. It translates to CASSIDLRVNLPDTQYF.

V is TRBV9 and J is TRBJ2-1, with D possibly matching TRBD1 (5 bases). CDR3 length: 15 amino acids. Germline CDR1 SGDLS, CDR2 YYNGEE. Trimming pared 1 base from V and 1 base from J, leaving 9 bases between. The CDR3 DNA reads TGTGCCAGCAGCGTAAACCAGGGTTCCTACAATGAGCAGTTCTTC. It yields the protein CASSVNQGSYNEQFF.